Following are 26 T cell receptor beta chains from one sample sequenced in a study of cytomegalovirus exposure and HLA in healthy donors. PCR primers comprised 60 Vbeta and 13 Jbeta primers. Sequenced by immunoSEQ multiplex PCR; TCRdb stores in-frame clones only, minus some. This table has roughly 200,000 clones, around three quarters appearing once. Input material: PBMCs. These receptor sequences come from a man between 25 and 39 years old in good health and CMV-seronegative.

The rearrangement links TRBV5-1 to TRBJ1-1; the match to TRBD1 covers 8 bases. Per the germline V gene, CDR1 is SGHRS and CDR2 is YFSETQ. V lost 3 bases and J lost 7; bases outside the gene matches: 14. This CDR3 has 16 residues. The chain's CDR3 is CASSSRDRLRKIEAFF. The CDR3 DNA reads as TGCGCCAGCAGCTCCCGGGACAGGCTAAGAAAAATTGAAGCTTTCTTT.

The chain joins TRBV15 to TRBJ1-1; D is ambiguous. Germline CDR1 and CDR2: LNHNV and YYDKDF (reference sequence). Trimming cost V 0 bases and J 4 bases, with 9 bases left between them. The CDR3 sequence is 14 residues long. DNA for the CDR3: TGTGCCACCAGCAGAGAGGCGGGATTCACTGAAGCTTTCTTT. It translates to CATSREAGFTEAFF.

In this sample, this clone turned up once. The V call is TRBV11-2, the J call TRBJ1-2; the D is unclear. Per the germline V gene, CDR1 is SGHAT and CDR2 is FQNNGV. The germline V and J ends were trimmed by 6 bases and 8 bases, with 19 bases remaining between them. This CDR3 has 14 residues. The CDR3 sequence is CASREGLTRAGYTF. As DNA, the CDR3 is TGTGCCAGCAGGGAAGGACTGACGAGAGCGGGCTACACCTTC.

This clone has more than one count but fewer than ten. The V and J genes are TRBV6-6 and TRBJ2-7; 7 nucleotides align to TRBD1. With 9 bases clipped from V and 2 bases from J, the junction kept 7 bases outside the gene matches. CDR1 and CDR2 (germline): MNHNY, SVGAGI (reference sequence). The CDR3 consists of 13 residues. The CDR3 loop reads CASRDSDTYEQYF. DNA of the CDR3: TGTGCCAGTAGGGACAGCGACACCTACGAGCAGTACTTC.

V and J are TRBV5-1 and TRBJ2-7, with 10 bases aligning to TRBD2. V shed 4 bases, J shed 4 bases, and the junction held 5 bases outside the gene matches. The CDR3 runs 14 residues. Germline V gene data show CDR1 as SGHRS and CDR2 as YFSETQ. Written as DNA, the CDR3 is TGCGCCAGCAGCCTTACTAGCGGGAAATACGAGCAGTACTTC. Amino acids: CASSLTSGKYEQYF.

The rearrangement joins TRBV6-5 to TRBJ1-1, with a weak D call TRBD1 (5 bases). The CDR3 spans 14 residues. With 8 bases removed from V and 0 bases from J, the gap between germline ends came to 13 bases. Germline V gene data show CDR1 as MNHEY and CDR2 as SVGAGI. The CDR3 region is CASRQTELNTEAFF. CDR3 DNA: TGTGCCAGCCGGCAGACAGAATTGAACACTGAAGCTTTCTTT.

This clone showed up just a few times. The V and J genes are TRBV27 and TRBJ2-7; perhaps TRBD2 as D (6 bases). CDR3 length: 15 residues. Germline lookup yields CDR1 MNHEY and CDR2 SMNVEV (reference sequence). Trimming took 5 bases from V and 2 from J, leaving 16 bases between them. The CDR3, as DNA: TGTGCCAGCAGTCCGGGACTTAATAGTCCCTACGAGCAGTACTTC. Its translation: CASSPGLNSPYEQYF.

This clone was recorded once. The V call is TRBV11-2, the J call TRBJ1-6; D is perhaps TRBD1 (5 bases). V shed 0 bases and J shed 6 bases, with 9 bases lying between them. Germline V lookup: CDR1 SGHAT, CDR2 FQNNGV. The CDR3 covers 15 residues. CDR3 protein: CASSLEVGGNSPLHF. Here the CDR3 DNA reads TGTGCCAGCAGCTTAGAGGTCGGGGGTAATTCACCCCTCCACTTT. Full variable domain (outside the CDR3, taken from reference TRBV11-2 and TRBJ1-6): EAGVAQSPRYKIIEKRQSVAFWCNPISGHATLYWYQQILGQGPKLLIQFQNNGVVDDSQLPKDRFSAERLKGVDSTLKIQPAKLEDSAVYLCASSLEVGGNSPLHFGNGTRLTVT.

The chain carries TRBV7-2 and TRBJ1-1; D gene uncertain. In germline, CDR1 is SGHTA, CDR2 FQGNSA. The CDR3 has 13 residues. Deletions cut 6 bases from V and 0 bases from J, with 8 bases between. Here the CDR3 DNA reads TGTGCCAGCAGTTTTTATCTGAACACTGAAGCTTTCTTT. Its translation is CASSFYLNTEAFF.

The CDR3, as DNA: TGTGCCAGCAGTACTGGACTAGCGGGAAGTGAGCAGTTCTTC. Protein product: CASSTGLAGSEQFF. V is TRBV27 and J is TRBJ2-1; 12 positions agree with TRBD2. The CDR3 contains 14 residues. Trimming took 5 bases from V and 9 from J; bases not matched to a gene: 5. Germline CDR1 MNHEY, CDR2 SMNVEV (reference sequence).

The chain couples TRBV10-3 to TRBJ2-3; TRBD2 matches at 7 bases. Germline assignment: CDR1 ENHRY and CDR2 SYGVKD. Trimming took 2 bases from V and 6 from J; bases not matched to a gene: 11. The CDR3 totals 16 residues. This chain's CDR3 is CAISERGTAGEDTQYF. The CDR3 DNA sequence: TGTGCCATCAGTGAGCGAGGGACCGCGGGAGAGGATACGCAGTATTTT.

CDR3 protein: CASSQRTGIYNEQFF. The CDR3, as DNA: TGTGCCAGCAGCCAAAGGACAGGGATCTACAATGAGCAGTTCTTC. The rearrangement uses TRBV14 and TRBJ2-1; the match to TRBD1 covers 8 bases. V was clipped by 2 bases and J by 3 bases; unmatched bases: 3. The CDR3 has 15 residues. Looked up from germline, CDR1 is SGHDN and CDR2 is FVKESK.

The V gene is TRBV2, the J gene TRBJ1-1; D is ambiguous. In germline, CDR1 is SNHLY, CDR2 FYNNEI. The CDR3 is 12 amino acids. V dropped 8 bases and J dropped 6 bases, with 13 bases sitting between them. CDR3 residues: CASWRVVPEAFF. The CDR3 DNA reads TGTGCCAGCTGGAGGGTTGTCCCTGAAGCTTTCTTT.

The CDR3 coding sequence is TGTGCCAGTAGCGGATGGACAGTTCGAGGGACTGAAGCTTTCTTT. Translation: CASSGWTVRGTEAFF. This chain connects TRBV19 to TRBJ1-1; TRBD1 is a possible D gene (6 bases). The CDR3 extends over 15 amino acids. Germline assignment: CDR1 LNHDA and CDR2 SQIVND (reference sequence). Trimming took 6 bases from V and 5 from J, leaving 19 bases between them.

V is TRBV7-2 and J is TRBJ2-2; unclear D gene. The CDR3 is 12 residues long. Trimming shortened V by 5 bases and J by 5 bases, and 6 bases separated the two germline ends. Germline lookup yields CDR1 SGHTA and CDR2 FQGNSA. The CDR3 sequence: CASSHQTGELFF. The CDR3 nucleotides are TGTGCCAGCAGCCACCAGACCGGGGAGCTGTTTTTT.

The V call is TRBV11-2, the J call TRBJ1-6; 9 bases agree with TRBD1. V was pared by 7 bases and J by 2 bases, with 3 bases of the junction left unmatched. In germline, CDR1 is SGHAT, CDR2 FQNNGV. This CDR3 is built from 15 residues. DNA of the CDR3: TGTGCCAGCACACAGGGGGCCACCTATAATTCACCCCTCCACTTT. Its protein is CASTQGATYNSPLHF.

This chain joins TRBV5-1 and TRBJ2-7, with 9 bases identical to TRBD1. Germline V gene data show CDR1 as SGHRS and CDR2 as YFSETQ. The CDR3 covers 14 residues. Unmatched junction bases numbered 10, after V lost 4 bases and J lost 8 bases. The CDR3 reads CASSPNRQGEKQYF. The CDR3 nucleotides read TGCGCCAGCAGCCCCAATCGACAGGGGGAGAAGCAGTACTTC. The full variable domain, completed using reference TRBV5-1 and TRBJ2-7, is KAGVTQTPRYLIKTRGQQVTLSCSPISGHRSVSWYQQTPGQGLQFLFEYFSETQRNKGNFPGRFSGRQFSNSRSEMNVSTLELGDSALYLCASSPNRQGEKQYFGPGTRLTVT.

The gene calls are TRBV4-1 and TRBJ2-7; 8 bases fit TRBD2. J lost 1 base, V lost 0 bases, and 8 bases had no gene match. Germline loops: CDR1 MGHRA, CDR2 YSYEKL. The CDR3 extends over 17 amino acids. The CDR3: CASSQDASGRISYEQYF. The DNA of the CDR3 is TGCGCCAGCAGCCAAGATGCCAGCGGGAGAATTTCCTACGAGCAGTACTTC.

The chain couples TRBV13 to TRBJ2-7, with a possible D match to TRBD1 (5 bases). Germline V CDR1 and CDR2: PRHDT, FYEKMQ (reference sequence). The V gene lost 3 bases and the J gene lost 4 bases, with 10 bases spanning the gap. This CDR3 is 13 amino acids long. The CDR3 reads CASSFREQYEQYF. CDR3 DNA: TGTGCCAGCAGCTTCAGGGAACAATACGAGCAGTACTTC.

This clone was found a few times. Distinct nucleotide sequences in the sample also encode this CDR3. This chain links TRBV5-1 with TRBJ1-4; a weak D match, TRBD1 (6 bases). Trimming cost V 1 base and J 5 bases, with 9 bases left between them. This CDR3 is 14 amino acids long. The germline V gene encodes CDR1 SGHRS and CDR2 YFSETQ. Written as DNA, the CDR3 is TGCGCCAGCAGCTTGACAGGGTTAAATGAAAAACTGTTTTTT. This codes for CASSLTGLNEKLFF.

The chain recombines TRBV5-1 with TRBJ2-5, with 8 bases fitting TRBD2. Losses at the gene ends were 2 bases for V and 3 bases for J; bases not matched to a gene: 6. The germline CDR1 and CDR2 sequences are SGHRS and YFSETQ. The CDR3 is made up of 15 amino acids. The CDR3 protein is CASSFMGREEETQYF. The CDR3 region has the DNA TGCGCCAGCAGCTTTATGGGGCGGGAGGAAGAGACCCAGTACTTC.

This clone was recorded once. Other DNA variants within this sample encode the same CDR3. The V gene is TRBV7-3, the J gene TRBJ1-1; D might be TRBD1 (5 bases). Germline V gene data show CDR1 as SGHTA and CDR2 as FQGTGA. This CDR3 spans 15 amino acids. The germline V and J ends were trimmed by 6 bases and 0 bases, with 14 bases remaining between them. CDR3 in amino acids: CASRPQSTVNTEAFF. In DNA form, the CDR3 reads TGTGCCAGCAGGCCCCAATCGACAGTGAACACTGAAGCTTTCTTT. Together with reference TRBV7-3 and TRBJ1-1, the CDR3 gives the full variable domain: GAGVSQTPSNKVTEKGKYVELRCDPISGHTALYWYRQSLGQGPEFLIYFQGTGAADDSGLPNDRFFAVRPEGSVSTLKIQRTERGDSAVYLCASRPQSTVNTEAFFGQGTRLTVV.

This chain uses TRBV4-1 with TRBJ2-1; 8 nucleotides align to TRBD2. Trimming removed 4 bases from V and 7 bases from J; junction bases left unmatched: 9. Per germline, CDR1 MGHRA and CDR2 YSYEKL. CDR3 length: 15 amino acids. The CDR3 reads CASSPGGGRTNEQFF. CDR3 bases: TGCGCCAGCAGCCCGGGGGGCGGGAGGACTAATGAGCAGTTCTTC.

The chain carries TRBV6-5 and TRBJ2-5, with a weak D call TRBD2 (5 bases). V lost 7 bases and J lost 2, with 17 bases in between. The CDR3 consists of 15 residues. Germline V lookup: CDR1 MNHEY, CDR2 SVGAGI. For the CDR3, the DNA is TGTGCCAGCAATTTTGGGAGCGTGAGGCAAGAGACCCAGTACTTC. This translates into CASNFGSVRQETQYF.

V gene TRBV9 combines with J gene TRBJ1-2; 9 bases fit TRBD1. Unmatched junction bases numbered 15, after V lost 0 bases and J lost 0 bases. In germline, CDR1 is SGDLS, CDR2 YYNGEE. This CDR3 is built from 20 residues. In DNA form, the CDR3 reads TGTGCCAGCAGCGTAGGTTTGGGACCGGGACAGGGATCGGCTAACTATGGCTACACCTTC. It translates to CASSVGLGPGQGSANYGYTF.

In the case of this clone: Sequence at one end of the junction differs from germline and may be a read error. The genes are TRBV6-6 and TRBJ2-7; no reliable D call. Germline CDR1 and CDR2: MNHNY and SVGAGI (reference sequence). The CDR3 is made up of 11 amino acids. The CDR3 DNA reads as TGTGCCAGCAGTTCAATGACAAGATCGCACTTC. Translation: CASSSMTRSHF.